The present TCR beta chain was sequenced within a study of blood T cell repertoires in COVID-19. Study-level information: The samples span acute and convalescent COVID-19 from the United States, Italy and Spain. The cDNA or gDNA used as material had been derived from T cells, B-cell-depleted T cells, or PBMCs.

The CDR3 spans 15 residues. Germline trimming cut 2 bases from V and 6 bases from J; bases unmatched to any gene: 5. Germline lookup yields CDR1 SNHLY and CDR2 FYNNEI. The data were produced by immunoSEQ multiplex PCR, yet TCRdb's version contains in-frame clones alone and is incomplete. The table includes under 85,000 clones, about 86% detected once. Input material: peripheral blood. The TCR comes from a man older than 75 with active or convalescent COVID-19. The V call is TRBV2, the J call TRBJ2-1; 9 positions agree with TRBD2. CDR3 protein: CASSEMRLAVNEQFF. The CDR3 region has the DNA TGTGCCAGCAGTGAAATGAGACTAGCGGTCAATGAGCAGTTCTTC.